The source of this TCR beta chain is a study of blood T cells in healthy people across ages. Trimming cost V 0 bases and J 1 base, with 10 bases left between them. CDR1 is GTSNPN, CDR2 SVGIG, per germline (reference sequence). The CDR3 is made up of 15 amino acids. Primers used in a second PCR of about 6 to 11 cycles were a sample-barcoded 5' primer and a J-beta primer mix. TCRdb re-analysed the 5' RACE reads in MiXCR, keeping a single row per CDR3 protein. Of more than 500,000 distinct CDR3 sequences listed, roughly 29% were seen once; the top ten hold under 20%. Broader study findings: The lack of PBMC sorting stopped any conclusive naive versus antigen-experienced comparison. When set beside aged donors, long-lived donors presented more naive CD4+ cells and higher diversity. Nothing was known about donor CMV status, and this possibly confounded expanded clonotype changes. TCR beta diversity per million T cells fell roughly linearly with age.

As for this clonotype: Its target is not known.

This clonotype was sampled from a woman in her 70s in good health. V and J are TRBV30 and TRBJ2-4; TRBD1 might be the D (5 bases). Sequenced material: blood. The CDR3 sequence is CAWSVGALAKNIQYF. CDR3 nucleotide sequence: TGTGCCTGGAGTGTAGGGGCGCTGGCCAAAAACATTCAGTACTTC.